The 2 T cell receptor beta chains below were found in one sample sequenced in a study of regulatory and conventional T cells in breast cancer. One entry per CDR3 protein results from TCRdb running MiXCR on the PCR reads. This table holds some 640 distinct CDR3 sequences, around 30% found once. The sequenced sample consisted of regulatory T cells from blood. These receptors all stem from a female donor with breast cancer.

In its sample, this clonotype was seen a few times. The chain is built from TRBV5-1 and TRBJ1-2; the match to TRBD1 covers 7 bases. Germline CDR1 reads SGHRS; CDR2 reads YFSETQ. J gave up 6 bases and V 0 bases, and 5 bases lay outside the gene matches. CDR3 length: 14 residues. CDR3 bases: TGCGCCAGCAGCTTGGCCTTCACAGGGGATGGCTACACCTTC. Protein product: CASSLAFTGDGYTF.

This clonotype was recorded a few times. In DNA form, the CDR3 reads TGTGCCAGCAGCTTAATGGGGGGCTCCTACGAGCAGTACTTC. It is translated as CASSLMGGSYEQYF. J is TRBJ2-7 and V is TRBV7-2; tentatively, D is TRBD2 (6 bases). The CDR3 spans 14 residues. Germline values: CDR1 SGHTA, CDR2 FQGNSA. Trimming left V 2 bases short and J 0 bases short, with 8 bases between.